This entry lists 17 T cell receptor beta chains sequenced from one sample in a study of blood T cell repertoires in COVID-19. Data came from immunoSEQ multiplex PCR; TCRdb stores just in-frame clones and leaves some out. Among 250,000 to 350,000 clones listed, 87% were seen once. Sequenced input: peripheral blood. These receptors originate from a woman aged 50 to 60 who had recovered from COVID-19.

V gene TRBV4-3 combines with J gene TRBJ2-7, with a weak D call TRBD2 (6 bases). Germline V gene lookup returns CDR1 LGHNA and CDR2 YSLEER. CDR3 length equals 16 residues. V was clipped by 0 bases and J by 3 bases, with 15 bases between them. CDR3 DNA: TGCGCCAGCAGCCAAGAGAGAGCGGGCCCGTTCTACGAGCAGTACTTC. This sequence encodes CASSQERAGPFYEQYF.

The CDR3 loop reads CASSSLPGRPYEAFF. The CDR3 DNA is TGTGCCAGCAGTTCCCTCCCAGGCAGGCCCTATGAAGCTTTCTTT. V usage is TRBV27 and J usage is TRBJ1-1; no firm D call. Trimming cost V 4 bases and J 7 bases, with 19 bases left between them. The CDR3 has 15 residues. In germline, CDR1 is MNHEY, CDR2 SMNVEV (reference sequence).

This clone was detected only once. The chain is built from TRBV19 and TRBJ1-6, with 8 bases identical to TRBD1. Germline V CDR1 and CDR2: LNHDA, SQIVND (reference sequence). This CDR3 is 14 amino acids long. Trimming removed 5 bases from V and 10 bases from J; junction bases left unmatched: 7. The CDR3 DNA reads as TGTGCCAGTAGTTACCAGGGGGCCGGATCACCCCTCCACTTT. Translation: CASSYQGAGSPLHF. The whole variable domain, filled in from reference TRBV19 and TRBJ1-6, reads DGGITQSPKYLFRKEGQNVTLSCEQNLNHDAMYWYRQDPGQGLRLIYYSQIVNDFQKGDIAEGYSVSREKKESFPLTVTSAQKNPTAFYLCASSYQGAGSPLHFGNGTRLTVT.

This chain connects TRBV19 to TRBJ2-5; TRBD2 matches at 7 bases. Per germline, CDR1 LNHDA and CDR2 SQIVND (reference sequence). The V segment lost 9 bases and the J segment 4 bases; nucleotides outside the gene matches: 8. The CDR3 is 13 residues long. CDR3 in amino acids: CARGCSGPETQYF. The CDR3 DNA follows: TGTGCCAGGGGCTGTAGCGGGCCAGAGACCCAGTACTTC.

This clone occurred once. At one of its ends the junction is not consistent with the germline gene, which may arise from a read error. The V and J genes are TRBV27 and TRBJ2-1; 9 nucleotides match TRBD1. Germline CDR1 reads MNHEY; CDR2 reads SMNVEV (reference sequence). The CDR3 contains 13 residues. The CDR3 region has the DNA TGTGCCAGCAGTTTATCGAGGGACAGGGAGCCGTTCTTC. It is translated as CASSLSRDREPFF.

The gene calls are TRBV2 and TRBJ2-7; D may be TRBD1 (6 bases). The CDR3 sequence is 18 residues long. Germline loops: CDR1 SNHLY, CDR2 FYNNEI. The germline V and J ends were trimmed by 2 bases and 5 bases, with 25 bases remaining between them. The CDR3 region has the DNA TGTGCCAGCAGTGAAATTGAAGAACAGGGATGGATCCGGAACGAGCAGTACTTC. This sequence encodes CASSEIEEQGWIRNEQYF.

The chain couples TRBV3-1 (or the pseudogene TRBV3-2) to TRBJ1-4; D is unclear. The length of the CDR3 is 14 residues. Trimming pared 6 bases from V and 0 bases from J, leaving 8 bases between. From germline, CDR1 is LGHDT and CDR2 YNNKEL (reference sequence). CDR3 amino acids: CASSQTATNEKLFF. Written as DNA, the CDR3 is TGTGCCAGCAGTCAAACGGCAACTAATGAAAAACTGTTTTTT.

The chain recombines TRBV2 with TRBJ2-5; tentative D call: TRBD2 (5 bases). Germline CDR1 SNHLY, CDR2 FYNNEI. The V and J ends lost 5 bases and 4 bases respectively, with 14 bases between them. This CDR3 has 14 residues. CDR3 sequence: CASSPALARETQYF. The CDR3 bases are TGTGCCAGCAGTCCAGCTCTAGCCCGAGAGACCCAGTACTTC.

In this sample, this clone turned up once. The CDR3 spells CASSPTGTAHSYGYTF. The CDR3, as DNA: TGTGCCAGCAGCCCTACCGGGACAGCCCACTCTTATGGCTACACCTTC. The chain has TRBV5-4 and TRBJ1-2; TRBD1 aligns across 7 bases. Germline CDR1 and CDR2: SGHNT and YYREEE (reference sequence). Trimming at V came to 4 bases and at J to 5 bases, leaving 14 bases not matched to a gene. The CDR3 has 16 amino acids.

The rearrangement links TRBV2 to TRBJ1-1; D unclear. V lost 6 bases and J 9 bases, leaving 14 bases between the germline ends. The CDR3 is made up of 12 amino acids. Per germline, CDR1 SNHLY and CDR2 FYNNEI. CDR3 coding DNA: TGTGCCAGCAGCTTCGGGGAGGATCAAGCTTTCTTT. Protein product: CASSFGEDQAFF.

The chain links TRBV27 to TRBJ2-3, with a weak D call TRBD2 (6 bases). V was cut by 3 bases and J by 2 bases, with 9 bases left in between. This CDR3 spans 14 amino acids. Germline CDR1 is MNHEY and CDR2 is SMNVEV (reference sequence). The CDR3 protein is CASSLGLNTDTQYF. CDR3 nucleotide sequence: TGTGCCAGCAGTTTGGGACTTAACACAGATACGCAGTATTTT.

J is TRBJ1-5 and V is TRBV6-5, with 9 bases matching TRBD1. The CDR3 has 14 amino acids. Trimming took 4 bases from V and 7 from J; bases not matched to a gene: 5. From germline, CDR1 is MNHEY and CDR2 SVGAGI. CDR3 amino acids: CASSSGQGQQPQHF. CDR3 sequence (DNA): TGTGCCAGCAGTTCGGGACAGGGTCAACAGCCCCAGCATTTT.

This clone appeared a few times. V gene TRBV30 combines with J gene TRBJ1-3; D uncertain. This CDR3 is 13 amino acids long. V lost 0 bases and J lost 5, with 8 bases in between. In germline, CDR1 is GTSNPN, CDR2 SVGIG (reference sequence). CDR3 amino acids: CAWSVNGRNTIYF. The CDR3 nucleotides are TGTGCCTGGAGTGTAAACGGTAGAAACACCATATATTTT. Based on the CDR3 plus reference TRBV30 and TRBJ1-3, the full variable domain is SQTIHQWPATLVQPVGSPLSLECTVEGTSNPNLYWYRQAAGRGLQLLFYSVGIGQISSEVPQNLSASRPQDRQFILSSKKLLLSDSGFYLCAWSVNGRNTIYFGEGSWLTVV.

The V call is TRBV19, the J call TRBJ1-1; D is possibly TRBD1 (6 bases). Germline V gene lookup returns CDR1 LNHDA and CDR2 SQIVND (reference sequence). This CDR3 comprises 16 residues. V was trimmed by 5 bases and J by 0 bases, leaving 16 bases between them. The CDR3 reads CASSGGGGTLNTEAFF. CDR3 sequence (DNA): TGTGCCAGTAGTGGAGGGGGGGGCACCTTGAACACTGAAGCTTTCTTT. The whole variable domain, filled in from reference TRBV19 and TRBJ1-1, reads DGGITQSPKYLFRKEGQNVTLSCEQNLNHDAMYWYRQDPGQGLRLIYYSQIVNDFQKGDIAEGYSVSREKKESFPLTVTSAQKNPTAFYLCASSGGGGTLNTEAFFGQGTRLTVV.

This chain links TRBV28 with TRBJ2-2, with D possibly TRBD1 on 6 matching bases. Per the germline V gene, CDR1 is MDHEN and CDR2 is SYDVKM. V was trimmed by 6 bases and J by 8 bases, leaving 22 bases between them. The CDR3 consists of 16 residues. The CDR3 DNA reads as TGTGCCAGCAGGCGCCGGTTACTACAGGGAGCGGGGGAGCTGTTTTTT. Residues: CASRRRLLQGAGELFF.

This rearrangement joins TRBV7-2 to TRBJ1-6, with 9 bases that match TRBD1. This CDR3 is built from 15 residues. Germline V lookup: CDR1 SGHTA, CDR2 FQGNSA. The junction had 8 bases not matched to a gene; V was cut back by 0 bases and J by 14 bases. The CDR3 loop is CASSLADRGAASLHF. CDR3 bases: TGTGCCAGCAGCTTAGCTGACAGGGGGGCCGCATCCCTCCACTTT.

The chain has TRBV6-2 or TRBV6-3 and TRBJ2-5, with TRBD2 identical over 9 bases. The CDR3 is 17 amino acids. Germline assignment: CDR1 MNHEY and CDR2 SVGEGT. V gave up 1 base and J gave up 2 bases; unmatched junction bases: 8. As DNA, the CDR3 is TGTGCCAGCAGTTACTGGGGTAGCGGGAGATATCAAGAGACCCAGTACTTC. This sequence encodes CASSYWGSGRYQETQYF.